This record covers a single TCR beta chain. This CDR3 has 14 residues. From germline, CDR1 is KGHSH and CDR2 LQKENI. The V and J ends lost 5 bases and 4 bases, in that order; junction bases with no gene match: 7. The sample belongs to a study of blood T cell repertoires in COVID-19. Turning to the study itself: The United States, Italy and Spain provided the acute and convalescent COVID-19 samples.

Symptom resolution, clearance, or two negative PCRs marked the recovered donors of Cohort 3. Profiled with immunoSEQ multiplex PCR; TCRdb holds only in-frame clones, not every one. Of about 320,000 clones in the sample, 80% to 90% are singletons; the top ten hold 8.5% to 12%. The clonotype was recovered from a woman between 18 and 29 years old who had recovered from COVID-19. The genes are TRBV18 and TRBJ1-2; 7 bases line up with TRBD1. Sequenced input: PBMCs or T cells enriched from blood (not recorded which). In nucleotides, the CDR3 is TGTGCCAGCTCAGGGGACAGTGCCACCTATGGCTACACCTTC. It is translated as CASSGDSATYGYTF.